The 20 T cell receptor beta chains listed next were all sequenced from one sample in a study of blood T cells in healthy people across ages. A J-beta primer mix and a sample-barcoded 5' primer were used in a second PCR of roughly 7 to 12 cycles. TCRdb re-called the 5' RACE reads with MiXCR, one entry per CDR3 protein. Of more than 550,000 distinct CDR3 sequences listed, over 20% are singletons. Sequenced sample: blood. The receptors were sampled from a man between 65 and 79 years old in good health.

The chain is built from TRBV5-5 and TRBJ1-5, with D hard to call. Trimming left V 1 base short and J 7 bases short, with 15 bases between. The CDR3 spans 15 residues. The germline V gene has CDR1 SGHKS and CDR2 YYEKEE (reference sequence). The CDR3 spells CASSLTATPGQPQHF. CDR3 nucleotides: TGTGCCAGCAGCTTGACGGCGACCCCCGGGCAGCCCCAGCATTTT. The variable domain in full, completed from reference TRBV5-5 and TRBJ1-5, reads DAGVTQSPTHLIKTRGQQVTLRCSPISGHKSVSWYQQVLGQGPQFIFQYYEKEERGRGNFPDRFSARQFPNYSSELNVNALLLGDSALYLCASSLTATPGQPQHFGDGTRLSIL.

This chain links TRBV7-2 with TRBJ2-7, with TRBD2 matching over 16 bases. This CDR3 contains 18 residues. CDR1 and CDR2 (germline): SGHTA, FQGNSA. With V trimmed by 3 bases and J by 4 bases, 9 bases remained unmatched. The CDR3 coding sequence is TGTGCCAGCAGCTTCACCGGGACTAGCGGGGGGGGTTTTTACGAGCAGTACTTC. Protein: CASSFTGTSGGGFYEQYF.

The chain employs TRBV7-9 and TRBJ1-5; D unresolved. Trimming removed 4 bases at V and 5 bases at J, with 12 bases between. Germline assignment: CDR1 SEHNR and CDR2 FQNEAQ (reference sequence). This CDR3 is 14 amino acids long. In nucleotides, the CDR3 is TGTGCCAGCAGCTCGTATTATGCGCATCAGCCCCAGCATTTT. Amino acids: CASSSYYAHQPQHF.

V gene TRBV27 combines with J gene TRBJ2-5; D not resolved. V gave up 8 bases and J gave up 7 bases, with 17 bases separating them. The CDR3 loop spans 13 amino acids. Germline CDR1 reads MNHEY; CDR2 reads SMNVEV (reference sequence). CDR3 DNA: TGTGCCAGCGGTCTCGTCCTTTCAGGGACCCAGTACTTC. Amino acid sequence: CASGLVLSGTQYF.

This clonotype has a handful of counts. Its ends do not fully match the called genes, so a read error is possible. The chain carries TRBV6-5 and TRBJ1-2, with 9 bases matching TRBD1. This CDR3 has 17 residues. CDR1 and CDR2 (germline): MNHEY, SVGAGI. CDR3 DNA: TGTGCCAGCAGTTGGGGACGCGTTGGGACAGGGTTAGGTGGCCACACCTTC. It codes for CASSWGRVGTGLGGHTF.

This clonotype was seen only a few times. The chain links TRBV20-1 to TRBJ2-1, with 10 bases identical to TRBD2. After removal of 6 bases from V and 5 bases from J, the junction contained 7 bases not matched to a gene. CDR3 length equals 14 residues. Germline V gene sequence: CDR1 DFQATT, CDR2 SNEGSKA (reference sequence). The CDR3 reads CSAPASGGDNEQFF. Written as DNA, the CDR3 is TGCAGTGCGCCTGCAAGCGGGGGGGACAATGAGCAGTTCTTC.

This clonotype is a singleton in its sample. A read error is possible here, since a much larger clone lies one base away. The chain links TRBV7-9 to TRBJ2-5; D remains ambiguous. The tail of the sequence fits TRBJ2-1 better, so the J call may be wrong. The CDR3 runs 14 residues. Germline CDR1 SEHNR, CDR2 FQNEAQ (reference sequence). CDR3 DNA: TGTGCCAGCAGCTTTAGTCAGGCCTACAATGAGCAGTTCTTC. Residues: CASSFSQAYNEQFF.

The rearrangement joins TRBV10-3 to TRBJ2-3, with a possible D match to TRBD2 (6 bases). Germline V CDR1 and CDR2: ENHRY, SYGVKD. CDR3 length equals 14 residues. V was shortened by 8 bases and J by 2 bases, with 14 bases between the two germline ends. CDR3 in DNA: TGTGCCATCGGGGCCCGGGAGACCACAGATACGCAGTATTTT. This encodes CAIGARETTDTQYF.

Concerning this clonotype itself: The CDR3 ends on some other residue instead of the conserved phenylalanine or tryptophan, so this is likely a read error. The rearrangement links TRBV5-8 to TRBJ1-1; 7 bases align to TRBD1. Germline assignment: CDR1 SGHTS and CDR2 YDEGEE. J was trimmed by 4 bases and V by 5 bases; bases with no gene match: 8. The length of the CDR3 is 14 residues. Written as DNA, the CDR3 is TGTGCCAGCAGTCAGAATGACAGGGCCACTGAAGCTTTCCTT. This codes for CASSQNDRATEAFL.

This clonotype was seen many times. The CDR3 here is CASGGRTDTQYF. In nucleotides, the CDR3 is TGTGCCAGCGGGGGGAGAACAGATACGCAGTATTTT. The chain combines TRBV6-5 with TRBJ2-3; tentatively, D is TRBD2 (6 bases). Trimming cost V 8 bases and J 3 bases, with 9 bases left between them. The CDR3 runs 12 residues. Germline CDR1 MNHEY, CDR2 SVGAGI.

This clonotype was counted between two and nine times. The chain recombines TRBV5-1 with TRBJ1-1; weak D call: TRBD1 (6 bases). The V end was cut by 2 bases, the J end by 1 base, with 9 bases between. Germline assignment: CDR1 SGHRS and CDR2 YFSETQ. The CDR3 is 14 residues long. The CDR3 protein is CASSFGTQNTEAFF. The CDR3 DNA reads TGCGCCAGCAGCTTCGGGACACAGAACACTGAAGCTTTCTTT.

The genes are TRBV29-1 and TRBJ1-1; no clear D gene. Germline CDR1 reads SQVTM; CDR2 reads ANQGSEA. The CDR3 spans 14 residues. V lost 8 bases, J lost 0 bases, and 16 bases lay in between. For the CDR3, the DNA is TGCAGCTCTACACCGCGAGGGATGAACACTGAAGCTTTCTTT. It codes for CSSTPRGMNTEAFF.

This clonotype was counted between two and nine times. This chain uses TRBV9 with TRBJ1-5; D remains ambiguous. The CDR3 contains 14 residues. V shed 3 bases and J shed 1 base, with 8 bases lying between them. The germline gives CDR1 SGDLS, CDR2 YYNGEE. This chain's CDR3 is CASSDGGSNQPQHF. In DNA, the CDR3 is TGTGCCAGCAGCGACGGTGGGAGCAATCAGCCCCAGCATTTT.

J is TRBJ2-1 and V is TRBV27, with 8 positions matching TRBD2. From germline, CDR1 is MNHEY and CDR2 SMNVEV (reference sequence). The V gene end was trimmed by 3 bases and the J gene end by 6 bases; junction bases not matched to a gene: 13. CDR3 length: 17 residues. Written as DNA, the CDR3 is TGTGCCAGCAGTTTTCTTGTGTTTAGCGGGATTCGCAATGAGCAGTTCTTC. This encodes CASSFLVFSGIRNEQFF.

The CDR3 here is CASSQIERSNTGELFF. CDR3 DNA sequence: TGCGCCAGCAGCCAGATCGAGCGGTCGAACACCGGGGAGCTGTTTTTT. V and J are TRBV4-3 and TRBJ2-2; the D gene is possibly TRBD2 (5 bases). The CDR3 has 16 amino acids. V was trimmed by 3 bases and J by 0 bases, leaving 11 bases between them. Germline V gene lookup returns CDR1 LGHNA and CDR2 YSLEER.

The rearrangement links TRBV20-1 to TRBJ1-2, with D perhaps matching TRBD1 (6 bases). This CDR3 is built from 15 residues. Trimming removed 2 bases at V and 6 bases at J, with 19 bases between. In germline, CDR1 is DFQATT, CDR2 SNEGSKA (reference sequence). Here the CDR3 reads CSARMAVGQQNGYTF. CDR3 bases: TGCAGTGCTAGAATGGCTGTCGGACAGCAAAATGGCTACACCTTC.

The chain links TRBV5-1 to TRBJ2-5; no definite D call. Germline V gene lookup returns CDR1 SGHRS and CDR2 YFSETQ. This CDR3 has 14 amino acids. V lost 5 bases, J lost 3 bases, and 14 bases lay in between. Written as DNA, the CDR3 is TGCGCCAGCAGTACAGTCGCAGGAGAAGAGACCCAGTACTTC. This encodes CASSTVAGEETQYF.

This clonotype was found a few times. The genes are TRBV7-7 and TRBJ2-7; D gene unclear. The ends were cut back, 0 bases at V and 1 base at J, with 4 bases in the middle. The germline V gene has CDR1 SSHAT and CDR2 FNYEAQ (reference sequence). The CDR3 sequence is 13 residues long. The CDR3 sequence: CASSLAISYEQYF. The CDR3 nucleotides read TGTGCCAGCAGCTTAGCGATATCCTACGAGCAGTACTTC.

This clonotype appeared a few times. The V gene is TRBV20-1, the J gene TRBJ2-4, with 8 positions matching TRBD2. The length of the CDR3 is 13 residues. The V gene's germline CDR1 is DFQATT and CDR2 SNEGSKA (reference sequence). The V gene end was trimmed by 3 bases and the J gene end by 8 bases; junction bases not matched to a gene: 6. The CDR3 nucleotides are TGCAGTGCTAGTGTCGGGAGGGGGGACATTCAGTACTTC. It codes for CSASVGRGDIQYF.

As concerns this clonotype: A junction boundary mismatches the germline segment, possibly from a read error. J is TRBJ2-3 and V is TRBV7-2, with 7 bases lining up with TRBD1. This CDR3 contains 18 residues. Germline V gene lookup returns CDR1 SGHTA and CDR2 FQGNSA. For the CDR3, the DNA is TGTGCCAGCAGCTTAGAGTCTTGGCGACAGGGCGTGGCTGATACACAGTATTTT. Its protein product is CASSLESWRQGVADTQYF.